These 2 T cell receptor beta chains came from one sample sequenced in a study of cytomegalovirus exposure and HLA in healthy donors. With 60 Vbeta and 13 Jbeta primers, the PCR was carried out. Libraries were prepared by immunoSEQ multiplex PCR; TCRdb keeps only in-frame clonotypes and omits some of them. Of around 130,000 clones in the sample, approximately 68% were seen once. Specimen: PBMCs. These receptors all come from a man aged 25-45 years in good health and CMV-seropositive.

The chain has TRBV6-4 and TRBJ2-2, with D uncertain. V dropped 2 bases and J dropped 5 bases, with 9 bases sitting between them. Germline CDR1 reads MRHNA; CDR2 reads SNTAGT. The CDR3 is 14 residues long. In DNA, the CDR3 is TGTGCCAGCAGTGACAGTACGAGTACCGGGGAGCTGTTTTTT. Protein product: CASSDSTSTGELFF.

On this clone itself: The sample holds other DNA sequences that translate to the same CDR3. This chain joins TRBV29-1 and TRBJ2-7; TRBD1 is a possible D gene (7 bases). V was trimmed by 4 bases and J by 2 bases, leaving 15 bases between them. Germline V gives CDR1 SQVTM, CDR2 ANQGSEA. This CDR3 has 14 amino acids. The DNA of the CDR3 is TGCAGCGTTGTTGCGGGGCAGGGGGCCTACGAGCAGTACTTC. Its protein product is CSVVAGQGAYEQYF.